The T cell receptor beta chain described here comes from a study of cytomegalovirus exposure and HLA in healthy donors (dated by TCRdb to 2016 to 2017). Notes on the research overall: An earlier analysis of some 600 of the donors reported 276 Gb of sequence data and some 110 million unique TCR beta sequences obtained from approximately 180 million T cells. In addition to the first cohort of roughly 700 subjects, a separate validation cohort of under 150 different subjects was used. To predict cytomegalovirus infection status, the study combined high-throughput TCR immunosequencing, statistical association of individual TCRs with disease status, and machine learning. The study profiled the T cell repertoires of hundreds of subjects by immunosequencing and related them to cytomegalovirus serostatus. The number of donors typed differed by locus, with roughly 620-640 for A, B, C, DRB1 and DQB1, more than 500 for DQA1, some 570 for DPA1, and under 490 for DPB1. Class I and class II HLA loci were covered by the typing at four-digit resolution. An earlier analysis of around 640 of the donors used high-throughput TCR beta sequencing to judge whether each TCR beta V gene segment behaved as functional or pseudogenic. Among the roughly 370 genotyped donors, more than 70% belonged to the genetic ancestry cluster associated with self-reported Caucasian donors. Several DR-DQ haplotypes were handled as single units for association and clustering because linkage in the cohort was strong. The study aimed to test whether cataloging public T cell receptors could reveal signatures of past pathogen exposure. The later analysis used no new phenotypic data to find candidate immune exposures, relying instead on TCR beta sequences and their occurrence across donors. Among roughly 400 genotyped donors of the cohort, an average of approximately 240,000 unique TCR beta nucleotide sequences were sequenced per donor, about a sixth of them non-productive. In a later genetic analysis, genome-wide SNP genotypes for about three fifths of the 666 donors were used, and that subset was treated as a discovery cohort. Every repertoire in the discovery cohort had been generated on one and the same sequencing platform. Approximately 310 gigabases of sequencing data and around 87 million unique TCR sequences were included in an early release covering 550 to 650 HLA-typed donors. Donor age, sex, ethnicity and CMV serostatus were compiled alongside the repertoire data. A later analysis re-analyzed previously published TCR beta repertoires from 666 donors and added high-resolution HLA genotyping to study TCR occurrence patterns. What the research found in general, with its limitations: According to a later analysis, TCR association rates differed among HLA loci, with DRB1 alleles showing the most associated TCRs and HLA-C alleles showing the fewest. The authors suggested that the approach could potentially be extended to other disease states and immunological phenotypes. Only TCR beta chains were sequenced in this cohort, and the absence of alpha or paired-chain data limited detectable features. An association between a missense DCLRE1C variant and V-gene and J-gene trimming of TCR beta chains was found in a later genetic analysis and replicated in an independent cohort. The classifier was reported to diagnose cytomegalovirus status with high specificity and sensitivity in both the original cohort and the validation cohort. According to a later analysis, parvovirus B19, influenza, CMV and Epstein-Barr virus appeared linked to several top co-occurrence clusters. In an earlier analysis of 587 of the donors, most TCR beta V segments appeared in productive rearrangements about 87% or about 30% of the time, broadly matching IMGT annotations. At a false discovery rate of 0.05, a later analysis linked roughly 17,000 TCR beta sequences to specific HLA alleles. The study listed 150 to 200 TCR beta chains as associated with cytomegalovirus. The presence/absence analyses assumed that sequencing depth was roughly uniform across donors, and that assumption may not be true. A few of the identified cytomegalovirus-associated TCR beta chains were confirmed in vitro to be specific for cytomegalovirus antigens. Correlated functional status among segregating V segments might reflect linkage disequilibrium, but an unknown experimental factor could not be ruled out. Because counts were too low, about 15 rarely observed V segments, including chromosome 9 orphons, were left out of the earlier analysis of several hundred of the donors. Across donors, most TCR sequences were observed very rarely, whereas some public TCRs were present in many individuals. Compared with equally common non-associated chains, HLA-associated TCR beta chains in a later analysis were more clonally expanded and had lower generation probabilities. A cluster of highly shared sequence variants was judged likely to represent a technical artifact of the sequencing pipeline. HLA typing was unavailable for some donors at each locus, so association tests used only the typed subset. In a later analysis, most CMV-associated TCR beta chains were found to appear HLA-restricted, with HLA associations seemingly driven largely by CMV exposure. Assigning TCR associations to individual alleles was difficult when HLA alleles, especially DR and DQ, strongly co-occurred. A later genetic analysis reported fewer N-insertions in productive TCRs among donors in an Asian-associated ancestry cluster than the 666-donor mean. A further reported finding was that TCR beta sequences accurately predicted the HLA-A and HLA-B alleles for most subjects in the first cohort. For the cohort, immune exposure information was limited to CMV serostatus.

The cohort consisted of 600 to 700 healthy bone marrow donors. All cohort members were sampled while nominally healthy, although unrecorded immune exposures were likely present. The donor tested CMV seropositive and was one of the 289 seropositive cohort members. Every donor gave a peripheral blood sample, and the peripheral blood mononuclear cells from that sample were used for TCR beta sequencing. Genomic DNA extraction from the blood cell samples was performed with the Qiagen DNeasy Blood Extraction Kit. With respect to this clone: Its antigen specificity is not known. Base qualities are not recorded, but no much larger clone differs from it by a single base.

Libraries came from the immunoSEQ multiplex PCR assay. For the multiplex PCR, a mixture combining 60 forward primers for TCR Vbeta segments and 13 reverse primers for TCR Jbeta segments was used. The CDR3 region of rearranged TCR beta genes was amplified from genomic DNA by a multiplex PCR assay. The amplified TCR beta libraries were sequenced on the Illumina HiSeq System as 87-base-pair reads. In the original analysis: In a later analysis, some 80 million unique TCR beta chains were counted across the roughly 610 repertoires, and approximately 9.9 million of these chains were shared by at least two donors. A nearest-neighbor algorithm error-corrected the raw reads and collapsed the reads into unique sequences, merging closely related sequences to remove PCR and sequencing errors. CDR3 sequences were aligned to IMGT reference sequences to assign V, D and J gene segments. For a sequence to be retained, a match of at least six nucleotides to both a V gene segment and a J gene segment was required. Rearrangements were classified as productive when the CDR3 lacked stop codons and remained in frame with V and J, and all other rearrangements were classified as non-productive. Following IMGT convention, CDR3 was defined as the stretch from the second conserved V-encoded cysteine up to the conserved J-encoded phenylalanine. Sequences without an unambiguous match to a single V gene segment were excluded from the earlier analysis of 450 to 750 of the donors. In an earlier analysis of about 590 of the donors, a V segment was called functional when productive rearrangements were above 56.7%, and segregating when the standard deviation between donors exceeded 5%. A statistical classification framework was developed to diagnose cytomegalovirus status using the catalog of TCR beta chain sequences. In a later analysis, TCR nucleotide sequences were compared against IMGT/GENE-DB human TR gene sequences so that V and J genes could be assigned. A later analysis assigned CDR3 sequences and most-parsimonious VDJ recombination scenarios with the TCRdist pipeline. In a later analysis, each TCR beta chain was defined by its CDR3 amino acid sequence together with its V-gene family, and reads lacking a unique V-gene family were excluded. In a later analysis, fewer than 650 highly shared, low-generation-probability nucleotide sequences were removed to address suspected cross-contamination and a sequencing artifact. For each public chain, a later analysis derived a clonal expansion index from normalized ranks of inferred template counts within each repertoire. In a later analysis, generation probabilities were computed with a VDJ recombination model fitted to out-of-frame rearrangements, and the resulting probabilities were checked against IGoR. In a later analysis, hypergeometric tests were used to score TCR-TCR, TCR-HLA and TCR-CMV co-occurrence, with a repertoire-size bias correction applied to TCR pairs. In a later analysis, false discovery rates were estimated by permuting HLA or CMV assignments 20 times. In a later analysis, co-occurring TCRs were grouped using DBSCAN, with TCRdist sequence similarity added in when clustering inside HLA-allele-positive subsets. For co-occurrence clustering, repertoires with fewer than 30,000 or more than 120,000 public chains were excluded, along with five repertoires with anomalous nucleotide sharing. This immuneACCESS table, as held by TCRdb, lists in-frame sequences with V and J called but not all clones. Of the missing ones, under half trace to an unresolved V gene in checked studies; the others have no known cause. That table is the source of V, J and clone size, and D and trimming were worked out from the DNA. For this sample there are 200,000 to 250,000 clones; approximately 70% appear just once. Together, the top ten hold around 3% of the sample.

Sequenced: PBMCs. This clonotype was sampled from a man aged 40-50 years in good health and CMV-seropositive.

Here is the DNA: TGCGCCAGCAGCCAAGAACGCGAAGAGACCCAGTACTTC. Its protein reads: CASSQEREETQYF. The chain is assembled from TRBV4-1 and TRBJ2-5, with the D gene uncertain. The junction carries 5 bases between V and J, which are trimmed by 0 bases and 3 bases respectively. The CDR3 sequence holds 13 residues, the cysteine and phenylalanine included. Solely the CDR3 DNA is kept, with 39 bases framed from the first base. The CDR1 and CDR2 encoded by the germline V gene are MGHRA and YSYEKL.